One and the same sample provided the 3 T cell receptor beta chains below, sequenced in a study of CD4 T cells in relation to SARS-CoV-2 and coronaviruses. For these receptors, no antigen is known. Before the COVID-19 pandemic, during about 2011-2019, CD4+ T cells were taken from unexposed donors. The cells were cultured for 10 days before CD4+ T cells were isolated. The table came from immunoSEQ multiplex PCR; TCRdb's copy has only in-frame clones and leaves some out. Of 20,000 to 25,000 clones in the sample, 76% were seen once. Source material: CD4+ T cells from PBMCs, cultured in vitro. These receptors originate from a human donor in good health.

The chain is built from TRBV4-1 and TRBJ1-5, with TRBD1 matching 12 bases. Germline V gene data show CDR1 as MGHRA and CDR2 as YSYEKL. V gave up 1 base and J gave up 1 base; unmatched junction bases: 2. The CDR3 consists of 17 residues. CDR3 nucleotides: TGCGCCAGCAGCCAAGGAGGGACAGGGGGCAGCAATCAGCCCCAGCATTTT. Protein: CASSQGGTGGSNQPQHF.

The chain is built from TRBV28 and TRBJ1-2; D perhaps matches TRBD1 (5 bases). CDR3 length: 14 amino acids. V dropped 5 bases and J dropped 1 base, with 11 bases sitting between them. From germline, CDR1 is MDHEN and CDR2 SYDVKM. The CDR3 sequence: CASSPLGDNYGYTF. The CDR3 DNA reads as TGTGCCAGCAGTCCCTTGGGGGATAACTATGGCTACACCTTC.

This chain's CDR3 is CASSLGANVLTF. CDR3 coding DNA: TGCGCCAGCAGCCTCGGGGCCAACGTCCTGACTTTC. The V and J genes are TRBV5-1 and TRBJ2-6; D gene unclear. Germline V gene lookup returns CDR1 SGHRS and CDR2 YFSETQ. Deletions cut 4 bases from V and 4 bases from J, with 3 bases between. This CDR3 has 12 residues.